This TCR beta chain was recorded in a study of cytomegalovirus exposure and HLA in healthy donors. Primers for the PCR totalled 60 Vbeta and 13 Jbeta. TCRdb's table, derived via immunoSEQ multiplex PCR, lists solely in-frame clones and lacks some. Seen here are fewer than 200,000 clones, around four fifths observed once, and the top ten hold around 1.3%. The clonotype was recovered from a woman aged 45-60 years in good health and CMV-seronegative. The sample taken for sequencing was PBMCs.

CDR3 sequence: CASSSPGTGYEKLFF. The CDR3 DNA follows: TGTGCCAGCAGCTCGCCCGGGACAGGGTACGAAAAACTGTTTTTT. V usage is TRBV7-9 and J usage is TRBJ1-4; TRBD1 aligns across 9 bases. Germline CDR1 reads SEHNR; CDR2 reads FQNEAQ (reference sequence). The J segment lost 8 bases and the V segment lost 4 bases, leaving 8 bases of the junction unmatched. The CDR3 contains 15 residues.